These T cell receptor beta chains were read from a single sample in a study of cytomegalovirus exposure and HLA in healthy donors. Produced via immunoSEQ multiplex PCR; TCRdb's table is partial and in-frame only. In the table there are roughly 150,000 clones, about two thirds of which are singletons. The sequencing sample was made of PBMCs. The origin of the receptors is a man between 25 and 39 years old in good health and CMV-seropositive. The CDR3 runs from the conserved cysteine through the conserved F or W.

cdr3_aa v_call
CASSLQPGTHKYTDTQYF TRBV28
CASSVGYGYTF TRBV9
CASSLLLASGSYNEQFF TRBV27
CASSMDYVKKLFF TRBV19
CASSLCTRRGLAVYNEQFF TRBV7-7
CASSGTGNQPQHF TRBV7-9
CASRRIAREGLYEQYF TRBV4-2
CASSLWDRDGYTF TRBV28
CASSMGGSYNEQFF TRBV6-5
CAWSVLSGVVAEQYF TRBV30
CAWSIKEGGRGITGELFF TRBV30
CAWSDSRAEQYF TRBV30